This T cell receptor (beta chain) derives from a study of T cell responses to AZD1222 COVID-19 vaccine. General study results and limits: Nearly half of spike-specific TCRs reportedly target variant regions that are unmutated in the B.1.351 and B.1.1.7 variants. Most donors were white British, females outnumbered males, and clonal diversity was possibly underestimated.

Measured with immunoSEQ multiplex PCR; TCRdb has only the in-frame clones, and not every one. The data show more than 150,000 clones, around 90% seen once. V was trimmed by 4 bases and J by 0 bases, leaving 9 bases between them. Germline CDR1 is MNHEY and CDR2 is SVGEGT. CDR3 length: 15 amino acids. Second-dose timings of about 4 or about 12 weeks were pooled. On this clone: The antigen remains undetermined.

This sequence was found in an adult who received the AZD1222 COVID-19 vaccine. The chain employs TRBV6-2 or TRBV6-3 and TRBJ1-4; D gene uncertain. The sequencing used peripheral blood, collected 28 days after the second AZD1222 dose. The CDR3 coding sequence is TGTGCCAGCAGTTCCCACATTGCAACTAATGAAAAACTGTTTTTT. It codes for CASSSHIATNEKLFF.